There are many counts of the clone carrying this T cell receptor (beta chain). TCRdb reprocessed the 5' RACE reads via MiXCR and lists one record per CDR3 protein. Among some 69,000 distinct CDR3 sequences listed, 5% to 6.5% were seen once. This record comes from a study of T cells after yellow fever vaccination. The CDR3 length is 15 residues. V gave up 5 bases and J gave up 3 bases, with 11 bases separating them. Germline assignment: CDR1 SGHTA and CDR2 FQGNSA. This clonotype originated in a man aged 18 to 29 who received the YFV17D yellow fever vaccine. This chain uses TRBV7-2 with TRBJ1-6, with TRBD1 as a possible D gene (5 bases). Sample: CD4+ T cells sorted from PBMCs, taken around 15 days after the first yellow fever vaccination. The chain's CDR3 is CASSVGHFYNSPLHF. CDR3 bases: TGTGCCAGCAGCGTTGGACATTTCTATAATTCACCCCTCCACTTT.